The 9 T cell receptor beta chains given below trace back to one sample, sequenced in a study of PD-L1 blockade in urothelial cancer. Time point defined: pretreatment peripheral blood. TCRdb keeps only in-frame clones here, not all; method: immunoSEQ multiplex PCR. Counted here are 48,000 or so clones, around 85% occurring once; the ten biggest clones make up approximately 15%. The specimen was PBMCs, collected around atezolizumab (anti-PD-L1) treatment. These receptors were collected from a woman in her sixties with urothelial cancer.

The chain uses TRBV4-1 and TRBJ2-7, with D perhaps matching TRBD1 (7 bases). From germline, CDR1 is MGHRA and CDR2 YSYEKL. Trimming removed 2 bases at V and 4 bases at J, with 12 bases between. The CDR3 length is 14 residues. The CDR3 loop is CASSQPGGFYEQYF. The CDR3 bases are TGCGCCAGCAGCCAACCAGGGGGGTTTTACGAGCAGTACTTC.

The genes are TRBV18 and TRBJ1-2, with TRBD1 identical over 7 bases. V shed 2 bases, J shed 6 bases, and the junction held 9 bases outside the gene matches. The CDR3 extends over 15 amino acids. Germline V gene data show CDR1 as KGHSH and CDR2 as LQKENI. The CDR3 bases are TGTGCCAGCTCACCAGGGGGACAGACCAGCCATGGCTACACCTTC. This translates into CASSPGGQTSHGYTF.

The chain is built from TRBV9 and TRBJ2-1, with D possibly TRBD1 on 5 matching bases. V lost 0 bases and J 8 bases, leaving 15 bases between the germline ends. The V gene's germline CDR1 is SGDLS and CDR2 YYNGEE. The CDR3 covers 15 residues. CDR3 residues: CASSVEARVGDEQFF. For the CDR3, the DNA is TGTGCCAGCAGCGTAGAGGCCAGGGTTGGGGATGAGCAGTTCTTC.

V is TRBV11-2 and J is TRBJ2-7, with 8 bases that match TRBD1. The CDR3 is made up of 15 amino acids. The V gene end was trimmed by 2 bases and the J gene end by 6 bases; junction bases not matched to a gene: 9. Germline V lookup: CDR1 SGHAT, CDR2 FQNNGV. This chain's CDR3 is CASSLTPTGVSEQYF. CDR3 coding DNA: TGTGCCAGCAGCTTAACGCCGACAGGGGTAAGCGAGCAGTACTTC. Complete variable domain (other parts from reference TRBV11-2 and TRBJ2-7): EAGVAQSPRYKIIEKRQSVAFWCNPISGHATLYWYQQILGQGPKLLIQFQNNGVVDDSQLPKDRFSAERLKGVDSTLKIQPAKLEDSAVYLCASSLTPTGVSEQYFGPGTRLTVT.

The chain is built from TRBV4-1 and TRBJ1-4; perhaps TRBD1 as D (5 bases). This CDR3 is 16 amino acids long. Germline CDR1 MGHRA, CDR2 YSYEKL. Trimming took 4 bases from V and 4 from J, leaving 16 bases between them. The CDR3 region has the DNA TGCGCCAGCAGCCCATTGGGCGGGGACGGTAATGAAAAACTGTTTTTT. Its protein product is CASSPLGGDGNEKLFF.

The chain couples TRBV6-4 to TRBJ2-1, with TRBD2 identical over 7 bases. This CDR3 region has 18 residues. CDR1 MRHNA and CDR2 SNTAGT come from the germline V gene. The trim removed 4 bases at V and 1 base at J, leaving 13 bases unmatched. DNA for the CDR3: TGTGCCAGCAGTGTAAGCTCAGTTGGCGGGGGTTCCTACAATGAGCAGTTCTTC. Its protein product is CASSVSSVGGGSYNEQFF.

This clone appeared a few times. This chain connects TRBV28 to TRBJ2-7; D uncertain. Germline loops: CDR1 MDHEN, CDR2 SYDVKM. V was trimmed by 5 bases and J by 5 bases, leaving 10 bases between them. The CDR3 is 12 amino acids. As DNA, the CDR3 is TGTGCCAGCAGTCCCCGCGGCCACGAGCAGTACTTC. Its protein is CASSPRGHEQYF.

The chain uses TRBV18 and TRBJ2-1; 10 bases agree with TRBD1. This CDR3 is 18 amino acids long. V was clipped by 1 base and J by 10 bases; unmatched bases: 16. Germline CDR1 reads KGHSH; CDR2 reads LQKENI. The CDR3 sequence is CASSPLPTTGGARGEQFF. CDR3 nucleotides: TGTGCCAGCTCACCACTTCCTACGACAGGGGGCGCTCGGGGGGAGCAGTTCTTC.

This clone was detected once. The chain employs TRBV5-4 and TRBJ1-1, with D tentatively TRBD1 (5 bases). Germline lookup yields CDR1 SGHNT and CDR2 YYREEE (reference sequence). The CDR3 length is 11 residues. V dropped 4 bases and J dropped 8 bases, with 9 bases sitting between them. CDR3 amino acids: CASSDRTEAFF. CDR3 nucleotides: TGTGCCAGCAGCGATCGGACAGAAGCTTTCTTT.